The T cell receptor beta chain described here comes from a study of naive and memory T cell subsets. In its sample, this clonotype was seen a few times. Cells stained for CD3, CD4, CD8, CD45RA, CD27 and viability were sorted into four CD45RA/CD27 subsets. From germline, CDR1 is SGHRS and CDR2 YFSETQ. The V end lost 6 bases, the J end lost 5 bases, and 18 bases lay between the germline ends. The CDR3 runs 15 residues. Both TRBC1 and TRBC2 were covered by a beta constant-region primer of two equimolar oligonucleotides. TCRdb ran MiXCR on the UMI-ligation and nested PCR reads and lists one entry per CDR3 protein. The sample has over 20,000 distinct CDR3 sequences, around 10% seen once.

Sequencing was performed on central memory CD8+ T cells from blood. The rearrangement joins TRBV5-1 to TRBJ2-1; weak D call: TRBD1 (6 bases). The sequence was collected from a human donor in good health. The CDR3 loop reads CASTGRDRLDNEQFF. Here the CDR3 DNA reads TGCGCCAGCACTGGCCGTGACAGGCTCGACAATGAGCAGTTCTTC.